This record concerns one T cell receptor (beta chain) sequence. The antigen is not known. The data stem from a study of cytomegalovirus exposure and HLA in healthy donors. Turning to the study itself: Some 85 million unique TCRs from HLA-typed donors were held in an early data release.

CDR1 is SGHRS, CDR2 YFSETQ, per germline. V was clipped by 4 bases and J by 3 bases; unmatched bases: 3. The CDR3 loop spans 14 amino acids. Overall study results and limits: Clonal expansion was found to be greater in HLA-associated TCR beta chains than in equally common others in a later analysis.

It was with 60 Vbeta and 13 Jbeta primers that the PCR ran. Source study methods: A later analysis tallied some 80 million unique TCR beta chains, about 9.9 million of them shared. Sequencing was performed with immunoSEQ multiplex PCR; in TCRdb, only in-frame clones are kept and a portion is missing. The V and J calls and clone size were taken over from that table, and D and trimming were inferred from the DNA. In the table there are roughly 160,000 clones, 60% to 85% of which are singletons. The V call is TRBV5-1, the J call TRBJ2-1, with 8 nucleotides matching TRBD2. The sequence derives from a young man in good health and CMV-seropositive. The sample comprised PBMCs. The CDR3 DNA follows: TGCGCCAGCAGCCCCGGGACTAGCTACAATGAGCAGTTCTTC. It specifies CASSPGTSYNEQFF.